The 12 T cell receptor beta chains reported below all come from one sample, sequenced in a study of CD8 T cells in ankylosing spondylitis. TCRdb ran MiXCR on the 5' RACE reads and lists one entry per CDR3 protein. The table records 250,000 to 400,000 distinct CDR3 sequences, 9.5% to 13% of them present only once. The sequenced sample consisted of blood, either unsorted or a sorted T cell fraction (not recorded which). These receptors were collected from a female donor with ankylosing spondylitis or in good health (not recorded which).

This chain links TRBV11-3 with TRBJ2-7; TRBD1 matches 9 bases. The germline V gene encodes CDR1 SGHNT and CDR2 YENEEA. CDR3 size: 16 residues. With 5 bases clipped from V and 2 bases from J, the junction kept 10 bases outside the gene matches. The CDR3 protein is CASSDGYRTGAYEQYF. The CDR3 nucleotides read TGTGCCAGCAGCGACGGGTACAGGACAGGGGCCTACGAGCAGTACTTC.

This clonotype was recorded at least ten times. The J gene is TRBJ2-3, the V gene TRBV18; 14 bases are shared with TRBD2. Trimming at V came to 4 bases and at J to 4 bases, leaving 1 base not matched to a gene. The CDR3 extends over 15 amino acids. CDR1 is KGHSH, CDR2 LQKENI, per germline. As DNA, the CDR3 is TGTGCCAGCTCACGGACTAGCGGGGGGTCAGATACGCAGTATTTT. Translated, it gives CASSRTSGGSDTQYF.

The chain uses TRBV12-3 or TRBV12-4 and TRBJ2-7; 7 bases fit TRBD2. This CDR3 is 17 amino acids long. After removal of 3 bases from V and 3 bases from J, the junction contained 14 bases not matched to a gene. The CDR3 loop is CASSFWGGGVWNYEQYF. In DNA, the CDR3 is TGTGCCAGCAGTTTTTGGGGGGGAGGGGTTTGGAACTACGAGCAGTACTTC.

The table lists this clonotype with many counts. The chain uses TRBV28 and TRBJ2-7; D ambiguous. Trimming took off 2 bases at V and 2 bases at J, with 7 bases between the two ends. Per the germline V gene, CDR1 is MDHEN and CDR2 is SYDVKM. This CDR3 region has 13 residues. The DNA for the CDR3 is TGTGCCAGCAGTTTAAGAGAAACCTACGAGCAGTACTTC. It is translated as CASSLRETYEQYF.

This clonotype was detected ten times or more. The chain has TRBV29-1 and TRBJ2-7; D not resolved. The germline CDR1 and CDR2 sequences are SQVTM and ANQGSEA. The CDR3 has 14 residues. Trimming stripped 3 bases from V and 2 bases from J, with 14 bases between. CDR3 nucleotide sequence: TGCAGCGTTGATAACGGGCTCTGGACCTACGAGCAGTACTTC. This translates into CSVDNGLWTYEQYF.

At least ten counts were recorded for this clonotype. The chain recombines TRBV5-5 with TRBJ2-7, with 8 positions matching TRBD2. The germline gives CDR1 SGHKS, CDR2 YYEKEE (reference sequence). The V and J ends lost 2 bases and 7 bases, in that order; junction bases with no gene match: 11. This CDR3 has 15 residues. This chain's CDR3 is CASSFAGEGTSEQYF. CDR3 nucleotides: TGTGCCAGCAGCTTTGCCGGGGAGGGGACTAGTGAGCAGTACTTC.

For this clonotype: A much larger clonotype is one base distant, so this may be a read error. V is TRBV20-1 and J is TRBJ1-2; no clear D gene. Trimming pared 8 bases from V and 4 bases from J, leaving 17 bases between. The CDR3 is made up of 13 amino acids. Germline values: CDR1 DFQATT, CDR2 SNEGSKA (reference sequence). The CDR3 region has the DNA TGCAGTTCCAATCCCCAGCTTGCCTATGGCTACACCTTC. Protein: CSSNPQLAYGYTF.

In this sample, this clonotype turned up many times. The rearrangement joins TRBV28 to TRBJ2-3; 7 bases align to TRBD2. Germline assignment: CDR1 MDHEN and CDR2 SYDVKM. V shed 5 bases, J shed 4 bases, and the junction held 21 bases outside the gene matches. CDR3 size: 19 residues. CDR3 sequence: CASSTRWGEGLSRADTQYF. The CDR3 bases are TGTGCCAGCAGTACCCGGTGGGGGGAGGGTTTAAGTAGAGCAGATACGCAGTATTTT.

This clonotype was seen ten or more times. CDR3 nucleotide sequence: TGCAGTGCTAGAGGGGTTCAGGGTTCAGATACGCAGTATTTT. Protein sequence: CSARGVQGSDTQYF. The V call is TRBV20-1, the J call TRBJ2-3, with a weak D call TRBD1 (5 bases). Between the trimmed V and J ends, which lost 1 base and 4 bases, there was a span of 12 bases. Per the germline V gene, CDR1 is DFQATT and CDR2 is SNEGSKA (reference sequence). CDR3 length equals 14 residues.

This clonotype showed up many times. The CDR3 sequence: CATSRDRGFTDTQYF. The CDR3 region has the DNA TGTGCCACCAGCAGAGATCGGGGCTTCACAGATACGCAGTATTTT. The chain carries TRBV15 and TRBJ2-3; D may match TRBD1 or TRBD2 (5 bases each). CDR1 and CDR2 from the germline V gene are LNHNV and YYDKDF (reference sequence). The CDR3 loop spans 15 amino acids. Trimming left V 0 bases short and J 2 bases short, with 9 bases between.

This chain connects TRBV7-9 to TRBJ2-4; D is uncertain. This CDR3 has 16 amino acids. Trimming took 1 base from V and 0 from J, leaving 10 bases between them. Germline loops: CDR1 SEHNR, CDR2 FQNEAQ (reference sequence). CDR3 region: CASSLGGDLAKNIQYF. DNA of the CDR3: TGTGCCAGCAGCTTAGGAGGAGACCTAGCCAAAAACATTCAGTACTTC.

This clonotype was counted at least ten times. This rearrangement joins TRBV10-2 to TRBJ2-5; 7 nucleotides agree with TRBD1. Unmatched junction bases numbered 7, after V lost 4 bases and J lost 5 bases. The CDR3 is 14 amino acids. CDR1 WSHSY and CDR2 SAAADI come from the germline V gene. The CDR3 sequence is CASSAPTGTETQYF. The CDR3 DNA reads TGCGCCAGCAGTGCACCGACAGGGACGGAGACCCAGTACTTC.